The 19 T cell receptor beta chains reported below all come from one sample, sequenced in a study of blood T cell repertoires in COVID-19. Some clones are missing from TCRdb's copy, which holds only in-frame ones; the method was immunoSEQ multiplex PCR. The table has under 300,000 clones, around nine tenths seen once. The sample taken for sequencing was PBMCs or T cells enriched from blood (not recorded which). Receptors were obtained from a woman aged 35 to 49 who had recovered from COVID-19.

This clone was counted once. The rearrangement links TRBV6-1 to TRBJ1-5; no reliable D call. Trimming removed 2 bases at V and 4 bases at J, with 12 bases between. The CDR3 has 15 amino acids. The germline gives CDR1 MNHNS, CDR2 SASEGT. The CDR3 DNA follows: TGTGCCAGCAGTGAATTTTGGGTCAGGAATCAGCCCCAGCATTTT. Its protein is CASSEFWVRNQPQHF.

A remark on this clone: Different DNA sequences within this sample yield the same CDR3. The chain combines TRBV9 with TRBJ1-2; the D is unclear. CDR1 is SGDLS, CDR2 YYNGEE, per germline. This CDR3 is 12 amino acids long. Trimming left V 2 bases short and J 5 bases short, with 7 bases between. In nucleotides, the CDR3 is TGTGCCAGCAGCGTGTCGGGGTATGGCTACACCTTC. This gives the protein CASSVSGYGYTF.

This clone was seen just once. The V gene is TRBV4-3, the J gene TRBJ1-2, with D tentatively TRBD1 (6 bases). CDR3 length: 14 amino acids. Germline V gene sequence: CDR1 LGHNA, CDR2 YSLEER. Trimming took off 3 bases at V and 7 bases at J, with 15 bases between the two ends. Here the CDR3 reads CASSHRTGSSGYTF. In DNA form, the CDR3 reads TGCGCCAGCAGCCATCGAACAGGGTCGAGTGGCTACACCTTC.

This clone was observed a single time. The gene calls are TRBV2 and TRBJ1-4, with 10 bases lining up with TRBD1. The V and J ends lost 7 bases and 8 bases, in that order; junction bases with no gene match: 7. The CDR3 contains 14 residues. Germline V gene sequence: CDR1 SNHLY, CDR2 FYNNEI. In nucleotides, the CDR3 is TGTGCCAGCAATAGACAGGGGGCGCAGGAAAAACTGTTTTTT. It translates to CASNRQGAQEKLFF.

J is TRBJ1-2 and V is TRBV5-4; 9 bases are a match to TRBD1. The CDR3 spans 15 residues. Germline V gene lookup returns CDR1 SGHNT and CDR2 YYREEE (reference sequence). J was trimmed by 0 bases and V by 4 bases; bases with no gene match: 4. DNA of the CDR3: TGTGCCAGCAGCCGCGGGGACAGGGCTAACTATGGCTACACCTTC. Its translation: CASSRGDRANYGYTF.

The gene calls are TRBV14 and TRBJ2-5, with TRBD2 matching 12 bases. CDR1 is SGHDN, CDR2 FVKESK, per germline. V lost 4 bases, J lost 5 bases, and 8 bases stayed unmatched. The CDR3 consists of 16 residues. CDR3 sequence: CASSLGTSGLAETQYF. As DNA, the CDR3 is TGTGCCAGCAGCCTCGGGACTAGCGGGTTGGCGGAGACCCAGTACTTC.

The V call is TRBV11-2, the J call TRBJ2-2; 9 positions agree with TRBD1. V was clipped by 5 bases and J by 5 bases; unmatched bases: 6. This CDR3 region has 15 residues. Germline V gene data show CDR1 as SGHAT and CDR2 as FQNNGV. In DNA, the CDR3 is TGTGCCAGCAGCCCTCCCGGACAGGGGACCGGGGAGCTGTTTTTT. Translated: CASSPPGQGTGELFF.

V and J are TRBV2 and TRBJ1-2; possible D gene TRBD1, 6 bases. CDR3 length equals 13 residues. V lost 6 bases and J 8 bases, leaving 16 bases between the germline ends. CDR1 is SNHLY and CDR2 is FYNNEI in the germline V gene. The DNA of the CDR3 is TGTGCCAGCAGATCGGGGGGGGCAGGAGGCTACACCTTC. Amino acid sequence: CASRSGGAGGYTF.

The V and J genes are TRBV7-2 and TRBJ2-3; D is ambiguous. Germline V gene data show CDR1 as SGHTA and CDR2 as FQGNSA. V lost 3 bases and J lost 4, with 8 bases in between. CDR3 length: 13 amino acids. CDR3: CASSFPGADTQYF. CDR3 DNA sequence: TGTGCCAGCAGCTTTCCGGGTGCAGATACGCAGTATTTT.

The chain has TRBV7-2 and TRBJ2-7, with D unclear. Looked up from germline, CDR1 is SGHTA and CDR2 is FQGNSA. The germline V and J ends were trimmed by 2 bases and 1 base, with 12 bases remaining between them. This CDR3 region has 15 residues. The CDR3 nucleotides read TGTGCCAGCAGCTTAAGCGACCGAATATCCTACGAGCAGTACTTC. It translates to CASSLSDRISYEQYF.

The J gene is TRBJ1-5, the V gene TRBV2, with 7 nucleotides matching TRBD1. This CDR3 has 15 amino acids. V lost 9 bases, J lost 3 bases, and 11 bases stayed unmatched. CDR1 and CDR2 from the germline V gene are SNHLY and FYNNEI. CDR3 in amino acids: CASSGQAPNNQPQHF. CDR3 sequence (DNA): TGTGCCAGTTCCGGACAGGCCCCAAACAATCAGCCCCAGCATTTT.

This chain joins TRBV9 and TRBJ1-1, with D unclear. Per the germline V gene, CDR1 is SGDLS and CDR2 is YYNGEE. The CDR3 sequence is 16 residues long. V gave up 0 bases and J gave up 0 bases, with 12 bases separating them. The CDR3 bases are TGTGCCAGCAGCGTAGTTGGCCACCCAATGAACACTGAAGCTTTCTTT. Translation: CASSVVGHPMNTEAFF.

The CDR3 DNA sequence: TGTGCCAGCAGTTGGGACTCTTTAGAGCAGTTCTTC. The encoded protein is CASSWDSLEQFF. The chain carries TRBV6-6 and TRBJ2-1; the D gene is possibly TRBD2 (6 bases). The CDR3 length is 12 residues. Per germline, CDR1 MNHNY and CDR2 SVGAGI (reference sequence). Trimming pared 4 bases from V and 10 bases from J, leaving 11 bases between.

The rearrangement joins TRBV9 to TRBJ2-6; possibly TRBD1 for D (6 bases). The germline V and J ends were trimmed by 4 bases and 0 bases, with 14 bases remaining between them. Germline V gene data show CDR1 as SGDLS and CDR2 as YYNGEE. There are 17 residues in the CDR3. The CDR3 loop is CASSPRTVDSGANVLTF. The CDR3, as DNA: TGTGCCAGCAGCCCCCGGACAGTAGACTCTGGGGCCAACGTCCTGACTTTC.

V and J are TRBV3-1 (or the pseudogene TRBV3-2) and TRBJ1-5; D perhaps matches TRBD1 (5 bases). Germline values: CDR1 LGHDT, CDR2 YNNKEL (reference sequence). The CDR3 contains 14 residues. Trimming removed 4 bases at V and 9 bases at J, with 16 bases between. CDR3 in amino acids: CASSPGAGHGPQHF. CDR3 nucleotide sequence: TGTGCCAGCAGCCCGGGTGCGGGGCATGGGCCCCAGCATTTT.

V gene TRBV5-1 combines with J gene TRBJ1-4; D might be TRBD1 (6 bases). Germline V gene data show CDR1 as SGHRS and CDR2 as YFSETQ. This CDR3 spans 16 amino acids. V was cut by 5 bases and J by 0 bases, with 14 bases left in between. For the CDR3, the DNA is TGCGCCAGCAGTTCCCCCGGGACATCAACTAATGAAAAACTGTTTTTT. Residues: CASSSPGTSTNEKLFF.

In this sample, this clone turned up once. The V gene is TRBV7-6, the J gene TRBJ1-1, with 7 bases lining up with TRBD1. CDR1 is SGHVS and CDR2 is FNYEAQ in the germline V gene. V dropped 5 bases and J dropped 2; count of bases not matched to a gene: 8. The CDR3 has 15 amino acids. This CDR3 reads CASSPRGTANTEAFF. For the CDR3, the DNA is TGTGCCAGCAGCCCGAGGGGGACAGCTAACACTGAAGCTTTCTTT.

This clone has just one count. This rearrangement joins TRBV6-1 to TRBJ1-5, with D unclear. With 3 bases removed from V and 2 bases from J, the gap between germline ends came to 17 bases. The germline V gene encodes CDR1 MNHNS and CDR2 SASEGT. There are 17 residues in the CDR3. In nucleotides, the CDR3 is TGTGCCAGCAGTGATAGCCTTTTGTCCTTGGGCAATCAGCCCCAGCATTTT. As protein: CASSDSLLSLGNQPQHF.

This clone was found once. The V call is TRBV19, the J call TRBJ1-6; D gene uncertain. Germline-derived CDR1 and CDR2 are LNHDA and SQIVND (reference sequence). The CDR3 is 17 residues long. Trimming pared 2 bases from V and 9 bases from J, leaving 20 bases between. CDR3 sequence (DNA): TGTGCCAGTAGTATACCCCGGGGAGCTCTAACCAGTTCACCCCTCCACTTT. Its translation: CASSIPRGALTSSPLHF. The whole variable domain, filled in from reference TRBV19 and TRBJ1-6, reads DGGITQSPKYLFRKEGQNVTLSCEQNLNHDAMYWYRQDPGQGLRLIYYSQIVNDFQKGDIAEGYSVSREKKESFPLTVTSAQKNPTAFYLCASSIPRGALTSSPLHFGNGTRLTVT.